This entry is about one T cell receptor (beta chain). The data originate from a study of blood T cell repertoires in COVID-19. Across the whole study: Acute and convalescent COVID-19 samples came from the United States, Italy and Spain. PBMCs, B-cell-depleted T cells, or T cells were the source of the cDNA or gDNA that made up the material.

From germline, CDR1 is SEHNR and CDR2 FQNEAQ (reference sequence). V shed 4 bases, J shed 5 bases, and the junction held 10 bases outside the gene matches. The length of the CDR3 is 15 residues. The authors' processing: Reference gene primer amplification yielded estimated nucleated cell counts. Data came from immunoSEQ multiplex PCR; TCRdb stores just in-frame clones and leaves some out. V, J and clone size are those of that table, while D and trimming were read from the DNA. Of approximately 200,000 clones in the sample, approximately 79% were seen once. V and J are TRBV7-9 and TRBJ1-1; 7 nucleotides line up with TRBD1. The material sequenced was peripheral blood. The clonotype comes from a woman in her fifties or sixties with acute or convalescent COVID-19. The CDR3 loop is CASSSQQGWRTEAFF. CDR3 bases: TGTGCCAGCAGCTCCCAACAGGGGTGGAGGACTGAAGCTTTCTTT.